The clone carrying this T cell receptor (beta chain) showed up just a few times. What it recognizes is unknown. After removal of 0 bases from V and 6 bases from J, the junction contained 10 bases not matched to a gene. Germline V gene sequence: CDR1 SGHTA, CDR2 FQGNSA. This CDR3 is 16 amino acids long. The sample comes from a study of response to subunit inactivated influenza vaccine. Each CDR3 protein gets one entry after TCRdb re-called the RT-PCR reads with MiXCR. Seen here are 490,000 or so distinct CDR3 sequences, 6% to 9% observed once, and the top ten hold over 10%. Study-wide results and caveats: Authors suggested seasonal influenza vaccinations each recruit few new T cells.

The clonotype comes from a man aged 50 to 75 who received an inactivated influenza vaccine. The material sequenced was PBMCs from blood, taken around 2 years after vaccination. The V and J genes are TRBV7-2 and TRBJ1-2, with 7 positions matching TRBD1. CDR3 loop: CASSLAPSDRVDGYTF. CDR3 nucleotides: TGTGCCAGCAGCTTAGCCCCCTCTGACAGGGTAGATGGCTACACCTTC.